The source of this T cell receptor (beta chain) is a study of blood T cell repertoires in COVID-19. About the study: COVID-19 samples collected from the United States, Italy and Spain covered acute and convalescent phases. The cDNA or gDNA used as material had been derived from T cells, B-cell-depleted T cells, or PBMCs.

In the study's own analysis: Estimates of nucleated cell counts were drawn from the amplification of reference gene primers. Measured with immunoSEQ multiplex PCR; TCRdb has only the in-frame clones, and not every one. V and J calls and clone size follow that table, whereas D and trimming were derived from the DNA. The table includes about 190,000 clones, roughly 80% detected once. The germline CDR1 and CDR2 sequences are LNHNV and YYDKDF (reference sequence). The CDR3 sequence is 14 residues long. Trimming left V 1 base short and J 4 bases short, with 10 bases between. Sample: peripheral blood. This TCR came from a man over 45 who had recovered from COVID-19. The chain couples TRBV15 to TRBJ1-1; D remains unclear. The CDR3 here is CATSRGGVGTEAFF. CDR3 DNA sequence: TGTGCCACCAGCAGAGGGGGAGTGGGCACTGAAGCTTTCTTT.